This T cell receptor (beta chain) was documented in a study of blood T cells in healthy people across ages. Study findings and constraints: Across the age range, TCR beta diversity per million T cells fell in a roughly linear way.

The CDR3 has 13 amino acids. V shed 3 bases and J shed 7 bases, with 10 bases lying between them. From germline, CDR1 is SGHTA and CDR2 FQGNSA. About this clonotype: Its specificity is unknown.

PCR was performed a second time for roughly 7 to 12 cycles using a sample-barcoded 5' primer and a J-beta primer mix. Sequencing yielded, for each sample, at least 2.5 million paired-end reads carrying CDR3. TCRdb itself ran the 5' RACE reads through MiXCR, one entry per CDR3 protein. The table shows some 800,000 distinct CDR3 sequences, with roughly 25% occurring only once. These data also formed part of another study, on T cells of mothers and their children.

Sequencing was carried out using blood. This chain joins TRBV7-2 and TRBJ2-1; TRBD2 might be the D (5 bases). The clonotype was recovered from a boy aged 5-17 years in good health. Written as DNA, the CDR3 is TGTGCCAGCAGCTTCGATCCGGGGAATGAGCAGTTCTTC. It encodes CASSFDPGNEQFF.